This T cell receptor beta chain was found in a study of T cell repertoires in cytomegalovirus infection (dated by TCRdb to about 2019). Background for the entire study: Donor HLA type was relevant to the analysis, as public TCR beta signatures indicated carriage of CMV infection together with the matching HLA type. Overall study outcomes, separate from this receptor: The ex vivo response was dominated by HLA-C-restricted CMV-specific TCR beta clonotypes, which also provided the single most frequent clonotype in two of eight donors. Carriers of CMV infection plus the relevant HLA type were discriminated by the cumulative frequency of public TCR beta family members in the study cohort and in an independent roughly 400-donor cohort.

Sequencing took place on an Illumina HiSeq 1500. The public sequencing data were trimmed at Q25 with fastp and processed into clonotypes with MiXCR by TCRdb, which kept only in-frame beta chains. Here each entry gathers all rows of one CDR3 protein and keeps the most common genes and DNA. This sample gives around 530,000 distinct CDR3 sequences in total; about 25% of them show up just once. In total, the top ten clones hold around 13% of the sample. The table lists this clonotype with a few counts. The target of this receptor is not known. No much larger clone exists at a distance of one base, and base qualities are not known. From the cysteine up to the phenylalanine, the CDR3 has a length of 14 residues. Only CDR3 DNA is held: 42 bases, read in frame from base 1. CDR1 DFQATT and CDR2 SNEGSKA are derived from the germline V gene (reference sequence). Germline trimming: 1 base from V, 8 bases from J; junction bases outside gene matches: 3.

The chain employs TRBV20-1 and TRBJ2-1, with 12 bases in between that match TRBD2. This clonotype originated in a human donor in good health (CMV status not recorded). Some clones in this sample may be carry-over from other donors' samples. Sequenced sample: PBMCs. The CDR3 region: CSARGTSGTDEQFF. DNA sequence: TGCAGTGCTAGAGGGACTAGCGGGACCGATGAGCAGTTCTTC.